This T cell receptor beta chain was recorded in a study of Ad26.COV2.S vaccination and SARS-CoV-2 variants. Treatment indicated: around 19 received Ad26.COV2.S at low or high dose, single or two shots; roughly 5 received placebo; per-sample allocation not given. Repertoires come from day 63 after the first vaccine or placebo injection. Data came from immunoSEQ multiplex PCR; TCRdb stores just in-frame clones and leaves some out. The sample shows roughly 460,000 clones, 80% to 90% of them seen only once. Germline loops: CDR1 SGHTA, CDR2 FQGNSA. The CDR3 spans 12 residues. The V gene lost 2 bases and the J gene lost 15 bases, with 14 bases spanning the gap.

The sequencing here drew on peripheral blood, taken in a trial of Ad26.COV2.S vaccine versus placebo. V usage is TRBV7-2 and J usage is TRBJ2-1; weak D call: TRBD2 (5 bases). This sequence was found in a person aged 18-60 years who received the Ad26.COV2.S COVID-19 vaccine or a placebo. The CDR3 bases are TGTGCCAGCAGCTTACGGACTGGGCCTATGTTCTTC. Translated: CASSLRTGPMFF.